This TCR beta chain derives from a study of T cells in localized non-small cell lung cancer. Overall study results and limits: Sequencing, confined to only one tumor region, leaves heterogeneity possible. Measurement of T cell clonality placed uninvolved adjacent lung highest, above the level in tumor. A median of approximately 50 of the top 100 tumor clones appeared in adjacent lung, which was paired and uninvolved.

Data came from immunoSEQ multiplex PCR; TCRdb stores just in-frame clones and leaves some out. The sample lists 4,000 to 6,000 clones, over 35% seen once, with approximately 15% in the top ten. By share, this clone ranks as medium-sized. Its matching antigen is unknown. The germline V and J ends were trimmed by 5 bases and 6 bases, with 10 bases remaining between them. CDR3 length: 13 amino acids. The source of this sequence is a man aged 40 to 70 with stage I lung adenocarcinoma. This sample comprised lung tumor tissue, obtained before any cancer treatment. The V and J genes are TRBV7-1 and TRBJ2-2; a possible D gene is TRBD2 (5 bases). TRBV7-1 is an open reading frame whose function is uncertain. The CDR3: CASSPGNAGELFF. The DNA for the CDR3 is TGTGCCAGCAGCCCCGGGAATGCCGGGGAGCTGTTTTTT.